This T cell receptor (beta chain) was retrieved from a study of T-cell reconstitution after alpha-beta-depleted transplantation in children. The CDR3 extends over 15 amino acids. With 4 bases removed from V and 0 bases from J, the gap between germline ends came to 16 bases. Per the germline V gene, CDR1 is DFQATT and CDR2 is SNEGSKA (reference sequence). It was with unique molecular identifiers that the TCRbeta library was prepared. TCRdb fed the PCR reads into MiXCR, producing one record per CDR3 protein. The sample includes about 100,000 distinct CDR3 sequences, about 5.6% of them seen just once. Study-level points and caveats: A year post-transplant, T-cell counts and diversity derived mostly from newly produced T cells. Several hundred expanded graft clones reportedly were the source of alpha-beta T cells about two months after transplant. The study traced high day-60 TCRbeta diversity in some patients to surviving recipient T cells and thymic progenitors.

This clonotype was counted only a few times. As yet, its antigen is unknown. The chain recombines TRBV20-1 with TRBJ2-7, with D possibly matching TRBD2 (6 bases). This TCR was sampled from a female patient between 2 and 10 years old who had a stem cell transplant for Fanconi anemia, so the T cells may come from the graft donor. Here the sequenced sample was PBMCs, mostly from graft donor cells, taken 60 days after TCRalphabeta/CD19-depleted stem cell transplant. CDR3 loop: CSANPGTPSSYEQYF. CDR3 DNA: TGCAGTGCTAACCCCGGGACTCCGAGCTCCTACGAGCAGTACTTC.